This T cell receptor (beta chain) appears in the sequencing data of a study of blood T cell repertoires in COVID-19. Germline CDR1 is MNHEY and CDR2 is SVGAGI. V gave up 5 bases and J gave up 4 bases; unmatched junction bases: 6. This CDR3 is 15 amino acids long. TCRdb keeps only in-frame clones here, not all; method: immunoSEQ multiplex PCR. The sample has about 62,000 clones; around nine tenths are singletons. The J gene is TRBJ1-3, the V gene TRBV6-5, with 9 bases identical to TRBD1. This receptor was identified in a man between 65 and 79 years old with acute or convalescent COVID-19. Input material: peripheral blood. The CDR3 loop reads CASSRPGQGGNTIYF. CDR3 bases: TGTGCCAGCAGTCGCCCGGGACAGGGAGGAAACACCATATATTTT.